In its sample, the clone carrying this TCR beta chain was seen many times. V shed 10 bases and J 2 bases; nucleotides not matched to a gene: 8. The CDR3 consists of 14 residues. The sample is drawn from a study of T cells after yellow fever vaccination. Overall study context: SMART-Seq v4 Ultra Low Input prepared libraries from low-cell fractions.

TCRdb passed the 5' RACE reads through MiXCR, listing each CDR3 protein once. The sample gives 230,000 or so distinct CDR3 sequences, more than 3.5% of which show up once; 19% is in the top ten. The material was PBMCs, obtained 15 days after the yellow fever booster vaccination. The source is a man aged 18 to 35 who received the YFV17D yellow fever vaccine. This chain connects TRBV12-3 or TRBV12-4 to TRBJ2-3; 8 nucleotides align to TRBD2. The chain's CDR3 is CATISGRITDTQYF. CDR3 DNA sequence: TGTGCCACCATAAGCGGGAGAATCACAGATACGCAGTATTTT.